This T cell receptor beta chain appears in the sequencing data of a study of blood T cells in healthy people across ages. Per the germline V gene, CDR1 is SQVTM and CDR2 is ANQGSEA. Losses at the gene ends were 7 bases for V and 3 bases for J; bases not matched to a gene: 9. The CDR3 runs 13 residues. Together with a sample-barcoded 5' primer, a J-beta primer mix was included in a second PCR lasting about 7 to 11 cycles. TCRdb used MiXCR to reprocess the 5' RACE reads, holding one entry per CDR3 protein. The table lists 730,000 or so distinct CDR3 sequences, less than 45% of them singletons. Ten or more counts support this clonotype. Isolation per sample recovered at least 7 million PBMCs.

Sequencing was performed on blood. The chain joins TRBV29-1 to TRBJ2-7; 7 bases match TRBD1. The source is an elderly man in good health. CDR3 bases: TGCAGCGCGGGACAGATTAAGGGCTACGAGCAGTACTTC. This encodes CSAGQIKGYEQYF.